This TCR beta chain was captured in a study of T cell repertoires in cytomegalovirus infection. For the study at large: Public TCR beta signature analysis indicated the presence of both CMV infection and matching HLA type.

Study conclusions and caveats: HLA-C-restricted CMV-specific TCR beta clonotypes prevailed in the ex vivo response. Carriers of CMV and the relevant HLA type were discriminated by public TCR beta frequency.

From the reads, TCRdb called clonotypes with MiXCR, one entry per CDR3 protein. The top ten hold 75% to 95% of the sample, which has tens of thousands of distinct CDR3 sequences, roughly half seen once. J lost 0 bases, V lost 6 bases, and 6 bases had no gene match. The CDR3 sequence is 15 residues long. Looked up from germline, CDR1 is MDHEN and CDR2 is SYDVKM. Remarks on this clonotype: What it binds is not known.

Material: CD8+ T cells from cultured PBMCs, obtained from culture after CMV antigen stimulation. The TCR sequence derives from a human donor in good health (CMV status not recorded). Some clones in this sample may be carry-over from other donors' samples. V gene TRBV28 combines with J gene TRBJ2-7, with TRBD2 identical over 9 bases. The CDR3 loop reads CASRPTSGSSYEQYF. In nucleotides, the CDR3 is TGTGCCAGCAGGCCGACTAGCGGAAGCTCCTACGAGCAGTACTTC.